Listed here is a single T cell receptor (beta chain). Its cognate antigen is unknown. The entry originates in a study of Graves' ophthalmopathy and Graves' hyperthyroidism. Overall study results and limits: The blood repertoire also included most expanded thyroid clonotypes above 0.001 frequency.

Investigators amplified TCR beta CDR3 regions from RNA transcripts. Following a first-round RT-PCR that used HTBI primers, a second-round multiplex PCR was carried out. TCRdb called the multiplex PCR reads again in MiXCR, with one record for every CDR3 protein. Here the sample spans more than 550,000 distinct CDR3 sequences, roughly 41% being singletons. V was cut by 8 bases and J by 1 base, with 17 bases left in between. The CDR3 extends over 15 amino acids. Ophthalmopathy donors showed moderate-to-severe activity, CAS ≥3, NOSPECS ≥4 and a duration under 3 months. Thyroid ultrasound, orbital computed tomography, TRAb, serum thyroxine and clinical symptoms formed the basis of diagnosis. Fresh peripheral blood (approximately 9.5 ml) yielded the PBMCs.

The sample comprised peripheral blood. This chain uses TRBV12-3 or TRBV12-4 with TRBJ2-5; D is uncertain. This clonotype was sampled from an adult man with Graves' ophthalmopathy. Written as DNA, the CDR3 is TGTGCCAGCTGTGAAAATACGGGCAGCCAAGAGACCCAGTACTTC. Translation: CASCENTGSQETQYF.